This is a list of T cell receptor beta chains from one sample in a study of control samples from healthy donors and cancer patients. The method was immunoSEQ multiplex PCR; TCRdb's version includes in-frame clones alone and lacks a portion of them. In the table there are roughly 130,000 clones, 85% to 95% of which are singletons. The sample taken for sequencing was PBMCs. The origin of the receptors is a man aged 45-60 years with head and neck cancer. Both conserved end residues are part of each CDR3. A D gene is named only where the DNA matches it firmly. Only part of the rows carry a size: once, few, many, or a class if the clone is expanded.

>NA|TRBV6-5|TRBD1|TRBJ1-5
TGTGCCAGCAGTTCGGACAGGGCAAGCAATCAGCCCCAGCATTTT
CASSSDRASNQPQHF
>NA|TRBV5-4|TRBD1|TRBJ1-1
TGTGCCAGCAGCGCTAGCGCTACAGGGGGCGGAACTGAAGCTTTCTTT
CASSASATGGGTEAFF
>NA|TRBV7-3|TRBD2|TRBJ2-5
TGTGCCAGCAGCCCGGGAGGCGGGGGAAAAGAGACCCAGTACTTC
CASSPGGGGKETQYF
>once|TRBV10-3|NA|TRBJ1-2
TGTGCCATCAGTGGCCCGAGTTTAGGCGGCTACACCTTC
CAISGPSLGGYTF
>once|TRBV7-2|TRBD1|TRBJ2-3
TGTGCCAGCAGCCACCGGGACAGGGGTAGGGGAGATACGCAGTATTTT
CASSHRDRGRGDTQYF
>NA|TRBV5-6|TRBD1|TRBJ1-2
TGTGCCAGCAGCTTGGCCCTCTCGACAGGGAGGAACTATGGCTACACCTTC
CASSLALSTGRNYGYTF
>NA|TRBV28|NA|TRBJ2-1
TGTGCCAGCAGTCCCCCCGGCTTGTGGGTCGATGAGCAGTTCTTC
CASSPPGLWVDEQFF
>NA|TRBV6-7|TRBD2|TRBJ2-3
TGTGCCAGCAGTGAGACTAGCGGGGGGGCCGCAGATACGCAGTATTTT
CASSETSGGAADTQYF
>NA|TRBV13|TRBD1|TRBJ2-7
TGTGCCAGCAGCTTAGGCCAGGGGGCGAGATACGAGCAGTACTTC
CASSLGQGARYEQYF
>NA|TRBV6-6|NA|TRBJ2-7
TGTGCCAGCAGTTTTACCCCGAACTACGAGCAGTACTTC
CASSFTPNYEQYF
>NA|TRBV5-1|NA|TRBJ2-7
TGCGCCAGCAGCCCACCCACTCCCGGCGAGCAGTACTTC
CASSPPTPGEQYF
>NA|TRBV5-5|NA|TRBJ1-6
TGTGCCAGCAGCTTGTTGCCGCTTAATTCACCCCTCCACTTT
CASSLLPLNSPLHF
>NA|TRBV7-7|TRBD2|TRBJ2-7
TGTGCCAGCAGCAAAGGCGCTAGCGGCGAGCAGTACTTC
CASSKGASGEQYF
>NA|TRBV15|NA|TRBJ2-1
TGTGCCACCAGCAGAGATAGGTTTCGAGTGGAGCAGTTCTTC
CATSRDRFRVEQFF
>NA|TRBV30|NA|TRBJ2-5
TGTGCCTGGAGCGCCGGACTCCAAGAGACCCAGTACTTC
CAWSAGLQETQYF
>NA|TRBV27|TRBD1|TRBJ1-1
TGTGCCACCTCTTTCGGGACAGGGCTGAACACTGAAGCTTTCTTT
CATSFGTGLNTEAFF
>few|TRBV28|NA|TRBJ1-5
TGTGCCAGCAACAGGCACTTCGGTCAGCCCCAGCATTTT
CASNRHFGQPQHF
>NA|TRBV4-1|NA|TRBJ2-7
TGCGCCAGCAGCCAGGGGCCACGGGACAAGGCATACTACGAGCAGTACTTC
CASSQGPRDKAYYEQYF
>once|TRBV19|TRBD1|TRBJ1-1
TGTGCCAGTACCCCGACAGGGGCCGGCACTGAAGCTTTCTTT
CASTPTGAGTEAFF
>NA|TRBV4-3|TRBD2|TRBJ2-7
TGCGCCAGCAGCCAAGAGCAAGCGGGAGAGCAGTACTTC
CASSQEQAGEQYF
>once|TRBV6-4|TRBD1|TRBJ1-5
TGTGCCAGCAGTGACCTACTGCGAGGACAGGAAAACCCCAGAGGCAATCAGCCCCAGCATTTT
CASSDLLRGQENPRGNQPQHF
>NA|TRBV10-2|NA|TRBJ1-1
TGCGCCAGCAGTGACCGAGGGGACACCCATGAAGCTTTCTTT
CASSDRGDTHEAFF
>once|TRBV11-2|NA|TRBJ1-3
TGTGCCAGCAGCCCCACAAGGGCCTCTCTTGGAAACACCATATATTTT
CASSPTRASLGNTIYF
>NA|TRBV15|NA|TRBJ2-3
TGTGCCACCAGCAGAGATGGGGATACGCAGTATTTT
CATSRDGDTQYF
>NA|TRBV2|NA|TRBJ1-5
TGTGCCAGTGGGGTGGGAGGGCATCAGCCCCAGCATTTT
CASGVGGHQPQHF
>NA|TRBV19|TRBD2|TRBJ2-2
TGTGCCAGTAGTACTAGGGCGGGGGGCACCACCGGGGAGCTGTTTTTT
CASSTRAGGTTGELFF
>NA|TRBV20-1|TRBD2|TRBJ2-3
TGCAGTGCTAGTTTCGGGGGGGATACGCAGTATTTT
CSASFGGDTQYF
>once|TRBV30|NA|TRBJ2-7
TGTGCCTGGAGTAGGGGGAGAGGGTCCTACGAGCAGTACTTC
CAWSRGRGSYEQYF
>NA|TRBV2|TRBD2|TRBJ2-5
TGTGCCAGCAGTGAACCGTCTAGCGGGGGGGACGAGACCCAGTACTTC
CASSEPSSGGDETQYF
>NA|TRBV4-3|NA|TRBJ1-4
TGCGCCAGCAGCCTTCTACAGGGAGCTAATGAAAAACTGTTTTTT
CASSLLQGANEKLFF
>NA|TRBV30|TRBD2|TRBJ2-7
TGTGCCTGGAAAGAGTGGGGGGGGTACGAGCAGTACTTC
CAWKEWGGYEQYF
>NA|TRBV7-3|NA|TRBJ1-1
TGTGCCAGCAGCTTAGGGGGGGCGAGCACTGAAGCTTTCTTT
CASSLGGASTEAFF
>NA|TRBV10-2|TRBD1|TRBJ1-5
TGCGCCAGCAGTTTGACAGGGGAGAATCAGCCCCAGCATTTT
CASSLTGENQPQHF
>NA|TRBV7-9|NA|TRBJ1-2
TGTGCCAGCAGCTTAGTAGGGTCTAACTATGGCTACACCTTC
CASSLVGSNYGYTF
>NA|TRBV7-9|NA|TRBJ2-7
TGTGCCAGCAGCTCGTATTCCTACGAGCAGTACTTC
CASSSYSYEQYF
>NA|TRBV5-1|NA|TRBJ2-5
TGCGCCAGCAGCTTGAGTTCCGGCAAAGAGACCCAGTACTTC
CASSLSSGKETQYF
>NA|TRBV10-3|TRBD2|TRBJ2-7
TGTGCCATCAGTGAGCCGGGACTAGCGGGGAACGAGCAGTACTTC
CAISEPGLAGNEQYF
>once|TRBV30|NA|TRBJ1-2
TGTGCCTGGGCCCCGGACAGTGATTACTATGGCTACACCTTC
CAWAPDSDYYGYTF
>once|TRBV15|NA|TRBJ1-4
TGTGCCACCAGGCAACGGGGGCTGGGGTTCGAAAAACTGTTTTTT
CATRQRGLGFEKLFF
>NA|TRBV6-1|TRBD1|TRBJ2-7
TGTGCCAGCAGTGAAGGGTGGCTGGGGACAGGGTCCTCCTACGAGCAGTACTTC
CASSEGWLGTGSSYEQYF
>NA|TRBV9|NA|TRBJ2-7
TGTGCCAGCAGCGTAGGAGGGAAAACAGCCTACGAGCAGTACTTC
CASSVGGKTAYEQYF
>NA|TRBV12-3/TRBV12-4|NA|TRBJ2-2
TGTGCCAGCAGCCAGACCGGGGAGCTGTTTTTT
CASSQTGELFF
>NA|TRBV3-1/TRBV3-2|NA|TRBJ1-6
TGTGCCCCCAGTAGTACAAGGGACCGAGAGGAGGATTCACCCCTCCACTTT
CAPSSTRDREEDSPLHF
>NA|TRBV7-9|TRBD1|TRBJ1-2
TGTGCCAGCAGCCCTCGGACAGGATTAAACTATGGCTACACCTTC
CASSPRTGLNYGYTF
>NA|TRBV11-3|TRBD2|TRBJ2-3
TGTGCCAGCAGCTTGATTTCGGGGGGAGATACGCAGTATTTT
CASSLISGGDTQYF
>NA|TRBV28|TRBD1|TRBJ2-3
TGTGCCAGCAGTTTATCCCCTCCGGGACAGGGGAGCGCAGATACGCAGTATTTT
CASSLSPPGQGSADTQYF
>once|TRBV18|NA|TRBJ2-5
TGTGCCAGCTCGCCACGCCAAGAGACCCAGTACTTC
CASSPRQETQYF
>NA|TRBV4-1|NA|TRBJ1-1
TGCGCCAGCAGCCAATATCTGCTCCCTCGAGGCCCTGAAGCTTTCTTT
CASSQYLLPRGPEAFF
>NA|TRBV6-2/TRBV6-3|NA|TRBJ2-7
TGTGCCAGCAGTTACTCGATCATAAGAGGGGCTAACGAGCAGTACTTC
CASSYSIIRGANEQYF
>once|TRBV11-2|TRBD2|TRBJ2-1
TGTGCCAGCAGCTTAGCCCCGGGACTAGCGGTCTACAATGAGCAGTTCTTC
CASSLAPGLAVYNEQFF
>few|TRBV24-1|NA|TRBJ2-3
TGTGCCACCAGTCAGGGAGCAGATACGCAGTATTTT
CATSQGADTQYF
>NA|TRBV27|NA|TRBJ2-5
TGTGCCAGCAAAGGGGCCAAAGAGACCCAGTACTTC
CASKGAKETQYF
>once|TRBV7-9|NA|TRBJ1-1
TGTGCCAGCAGACAAGACGGGAACACTGAAGCTTTCTTT
CASRQDGNTEAFF
>NA|TRBV18|TRBD2|TRBJ2-5
TGTGCCAGCAGTGGACTAGCGGGGTTATACCAAGAGACCCAGTACTTC
CASSGLAGLYQETQYF